Sequencing of this T cell receptor (beta chain) was carried out in a study of blood T cells in healthy people across ages. Using a J-beta primer mix together with a sample-barcoded 5' primer, a second PCR was run for roughly 6 to 11 cycles. One entry per CDR3 protein, called by TCRdb with MiXCR from the 5' RACE reads. This sample carries hundreds of thousands of distinct CDR3 sequences, around 52% of them seen once, and the ten largest clones take around an eighth. Germline V CDR1 and CDR2: MNHNY, SVGAGI (reference sequence). The V gene end was trimmed by 6 bases and the J gene end by 2 bases; junction bases not matched to a gene: 6. The CDR3 runs to 15 residues.

V and J are TRBV6-6 and TRBJ1-5; 8 bases map to TRBD1. The sequenced sample consisted of blood. The receptor was isolated from an elderly woman in good health. CDR3 in amino acids: CASRNGGQGNQPQHF. Written as DNA, the CDR3 is TGTGCCAGCAGAAACGGGGGACAGGGCAATCAGCCCCAGCATTTT.